What follows is one T cell receptor beta chain and its context. There are many counts of this clone. Its antigen remains undetermined. Qualities for individual bases were not recorded, and no much larger clone is one base off. The CDR3 sequence holds 13 residues, the cysteine and phenylalanine included. The CDR3 DNA has 39 bases and is translated from base 1. The germline V gene sets CDR1 to SGHDT and CDR2 to YYEEEE. The junction carries 14 bases between V and J, which are trimmed by 4 bases and 6 bases respectively. At diagnosis, tumor, uninvolved tumor-adjacent lung and peripheral blood were collected and then preserved as a mix of FFPE and fresh-frozen material. For TCR repertoire profiling, blood samples were analyzed as peripheral blood mononuclear cells. This entry belongs to a study of T cells in localized non-small cell lung cancer (dated by TCRdb to 2020 to 2022). Study-wide context: The study examined T cell repertoires in roughly 240 patients with early-stage NSCLC and compared tumors with uninvolved tumor-adjacent lungs. The mean age of the NSCLC patients was roughly 70 years, with roughly 120 men and approximately 100 women. The cohort comprised 200 to 300 treatment-naïve NSCLC patients with resected, localized lung tumors. Summary of the overall study and its limitations: The highest T cell clonality was observed in uninvolved tumor-adjacent lung, where clonality exceeded that of tumor, suggesting that antigenic responses were more focused in uninvolved tumor-adjacent lung. A median of about 53 of the top 100 tumor clones were detected in paired uninvolved adjacent lung, and around 27 of these tumor clones were also found among the top 100 clones of the paired uninvolved adjacent lung. Higher T cell density in blood was associated with longer overall survival, whereas higher clonality in adjacent lung was associated with shorter survival. Because the study design was exploratory, TCR variables were selected using unadjusted p-values without false-discovery rate correction. Multi-region tumor sequencing was not performed, so intratumor heterogeneity could not be excluded.

The immunoSEQ Assay was used to sequence TCR beta CDR3 regions from DNA. Processing in the source paper ran as follows. T cell density was computed as TCR beta template counts normalized to usable DNA estimated by amplifying housekeeping genes. Richness was estimated using the preseqR package, with extrapolation to 400,000 templates for PBMC samples and to 120,000 templates for tissue samples. Clonality was calculated as one minus Pielou's evenness. Tissue-enriched TCRs were identified through differential abundance testing performed on productive amino-acid clonotypes, with a minimum total count of 5 and an alpha of 0.1. The Jaccard Index and the Morisita Overlap Index were used to quantify repertoire overlap between compartments. GLIPH clustered TCR beta CDR3s with public tetramer-defined viral CDR3s; viral motifs required at least three viral sequences plus V-gene enrichment. This immuneACCESS table, as held by TCRdb, lists in-frame sequences with V and J called but not all clones. Of the missing ones, under half trace to an unresolved V gene in checked studies; the others have no known cause. That table gives V, J and clone size, and the DNA gave D and trimming. The sample table lists fewer than 90,000 clones, approximately 85% of them with a count of one. Clones ranked in the top ten supply under 3.5% of the sample.

The sequence was collected from a man between 40 and 70 years old with stage I lung adenocarcinoma. Recombination connected TRBV5-6 to TRBJ2-7; no D gene can be assigned with confidence. Source: peripheral blood, taken before any cancer treatment. The CDR3 loop reads CASSPSRWAEQYF. In nucleotides, the sequence is TGTGCCAGCAGCCCATCCAGGTGGGCCGAGCAGTACTTC. The variable domain in full, with residues beyond the CDR3 obtained from the reference TRBV5-6 and TRBJ2-7 genes, is DAGVTQSPTHLIKTRGQQVTLRCSPKSGHDTVSWYQQALGQGPQFIFQYYEEEERQRGNFPDRFSGHQFPNYSSELNVNALLLGDSALYLCASSPSRWAEQYFGPGTRLTVT.